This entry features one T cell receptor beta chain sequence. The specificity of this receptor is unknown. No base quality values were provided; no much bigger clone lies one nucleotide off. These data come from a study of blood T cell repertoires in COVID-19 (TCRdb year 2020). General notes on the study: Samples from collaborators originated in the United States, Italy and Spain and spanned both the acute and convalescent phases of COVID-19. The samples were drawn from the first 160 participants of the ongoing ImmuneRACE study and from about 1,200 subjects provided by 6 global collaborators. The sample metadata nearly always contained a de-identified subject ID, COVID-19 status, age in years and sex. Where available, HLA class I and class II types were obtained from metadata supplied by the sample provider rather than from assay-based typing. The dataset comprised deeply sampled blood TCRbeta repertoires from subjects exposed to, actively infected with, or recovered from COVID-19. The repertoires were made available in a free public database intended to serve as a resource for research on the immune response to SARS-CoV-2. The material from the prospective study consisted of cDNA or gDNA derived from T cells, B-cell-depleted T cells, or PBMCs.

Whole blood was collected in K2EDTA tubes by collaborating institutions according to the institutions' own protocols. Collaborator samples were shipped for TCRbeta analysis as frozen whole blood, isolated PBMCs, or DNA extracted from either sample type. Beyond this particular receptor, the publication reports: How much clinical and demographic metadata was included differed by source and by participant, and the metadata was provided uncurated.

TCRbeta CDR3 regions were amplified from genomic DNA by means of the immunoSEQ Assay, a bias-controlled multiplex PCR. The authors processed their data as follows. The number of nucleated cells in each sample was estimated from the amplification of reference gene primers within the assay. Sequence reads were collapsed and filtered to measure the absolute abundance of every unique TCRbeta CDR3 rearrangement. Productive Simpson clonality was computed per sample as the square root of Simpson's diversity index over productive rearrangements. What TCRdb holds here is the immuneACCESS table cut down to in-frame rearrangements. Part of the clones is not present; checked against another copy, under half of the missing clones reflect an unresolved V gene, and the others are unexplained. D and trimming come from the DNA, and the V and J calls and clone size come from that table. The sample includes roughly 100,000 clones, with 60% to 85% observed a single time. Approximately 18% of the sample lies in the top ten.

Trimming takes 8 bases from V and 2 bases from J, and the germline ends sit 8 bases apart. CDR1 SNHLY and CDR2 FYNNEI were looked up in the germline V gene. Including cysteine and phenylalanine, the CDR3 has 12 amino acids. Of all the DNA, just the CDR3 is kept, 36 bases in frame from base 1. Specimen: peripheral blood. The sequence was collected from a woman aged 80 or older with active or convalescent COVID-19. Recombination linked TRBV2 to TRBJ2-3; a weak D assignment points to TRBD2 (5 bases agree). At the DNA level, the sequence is TGTGCCAGCGGGGAGTACACAGATACGCAGTATTTT. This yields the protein CASGEYTDTQYF.